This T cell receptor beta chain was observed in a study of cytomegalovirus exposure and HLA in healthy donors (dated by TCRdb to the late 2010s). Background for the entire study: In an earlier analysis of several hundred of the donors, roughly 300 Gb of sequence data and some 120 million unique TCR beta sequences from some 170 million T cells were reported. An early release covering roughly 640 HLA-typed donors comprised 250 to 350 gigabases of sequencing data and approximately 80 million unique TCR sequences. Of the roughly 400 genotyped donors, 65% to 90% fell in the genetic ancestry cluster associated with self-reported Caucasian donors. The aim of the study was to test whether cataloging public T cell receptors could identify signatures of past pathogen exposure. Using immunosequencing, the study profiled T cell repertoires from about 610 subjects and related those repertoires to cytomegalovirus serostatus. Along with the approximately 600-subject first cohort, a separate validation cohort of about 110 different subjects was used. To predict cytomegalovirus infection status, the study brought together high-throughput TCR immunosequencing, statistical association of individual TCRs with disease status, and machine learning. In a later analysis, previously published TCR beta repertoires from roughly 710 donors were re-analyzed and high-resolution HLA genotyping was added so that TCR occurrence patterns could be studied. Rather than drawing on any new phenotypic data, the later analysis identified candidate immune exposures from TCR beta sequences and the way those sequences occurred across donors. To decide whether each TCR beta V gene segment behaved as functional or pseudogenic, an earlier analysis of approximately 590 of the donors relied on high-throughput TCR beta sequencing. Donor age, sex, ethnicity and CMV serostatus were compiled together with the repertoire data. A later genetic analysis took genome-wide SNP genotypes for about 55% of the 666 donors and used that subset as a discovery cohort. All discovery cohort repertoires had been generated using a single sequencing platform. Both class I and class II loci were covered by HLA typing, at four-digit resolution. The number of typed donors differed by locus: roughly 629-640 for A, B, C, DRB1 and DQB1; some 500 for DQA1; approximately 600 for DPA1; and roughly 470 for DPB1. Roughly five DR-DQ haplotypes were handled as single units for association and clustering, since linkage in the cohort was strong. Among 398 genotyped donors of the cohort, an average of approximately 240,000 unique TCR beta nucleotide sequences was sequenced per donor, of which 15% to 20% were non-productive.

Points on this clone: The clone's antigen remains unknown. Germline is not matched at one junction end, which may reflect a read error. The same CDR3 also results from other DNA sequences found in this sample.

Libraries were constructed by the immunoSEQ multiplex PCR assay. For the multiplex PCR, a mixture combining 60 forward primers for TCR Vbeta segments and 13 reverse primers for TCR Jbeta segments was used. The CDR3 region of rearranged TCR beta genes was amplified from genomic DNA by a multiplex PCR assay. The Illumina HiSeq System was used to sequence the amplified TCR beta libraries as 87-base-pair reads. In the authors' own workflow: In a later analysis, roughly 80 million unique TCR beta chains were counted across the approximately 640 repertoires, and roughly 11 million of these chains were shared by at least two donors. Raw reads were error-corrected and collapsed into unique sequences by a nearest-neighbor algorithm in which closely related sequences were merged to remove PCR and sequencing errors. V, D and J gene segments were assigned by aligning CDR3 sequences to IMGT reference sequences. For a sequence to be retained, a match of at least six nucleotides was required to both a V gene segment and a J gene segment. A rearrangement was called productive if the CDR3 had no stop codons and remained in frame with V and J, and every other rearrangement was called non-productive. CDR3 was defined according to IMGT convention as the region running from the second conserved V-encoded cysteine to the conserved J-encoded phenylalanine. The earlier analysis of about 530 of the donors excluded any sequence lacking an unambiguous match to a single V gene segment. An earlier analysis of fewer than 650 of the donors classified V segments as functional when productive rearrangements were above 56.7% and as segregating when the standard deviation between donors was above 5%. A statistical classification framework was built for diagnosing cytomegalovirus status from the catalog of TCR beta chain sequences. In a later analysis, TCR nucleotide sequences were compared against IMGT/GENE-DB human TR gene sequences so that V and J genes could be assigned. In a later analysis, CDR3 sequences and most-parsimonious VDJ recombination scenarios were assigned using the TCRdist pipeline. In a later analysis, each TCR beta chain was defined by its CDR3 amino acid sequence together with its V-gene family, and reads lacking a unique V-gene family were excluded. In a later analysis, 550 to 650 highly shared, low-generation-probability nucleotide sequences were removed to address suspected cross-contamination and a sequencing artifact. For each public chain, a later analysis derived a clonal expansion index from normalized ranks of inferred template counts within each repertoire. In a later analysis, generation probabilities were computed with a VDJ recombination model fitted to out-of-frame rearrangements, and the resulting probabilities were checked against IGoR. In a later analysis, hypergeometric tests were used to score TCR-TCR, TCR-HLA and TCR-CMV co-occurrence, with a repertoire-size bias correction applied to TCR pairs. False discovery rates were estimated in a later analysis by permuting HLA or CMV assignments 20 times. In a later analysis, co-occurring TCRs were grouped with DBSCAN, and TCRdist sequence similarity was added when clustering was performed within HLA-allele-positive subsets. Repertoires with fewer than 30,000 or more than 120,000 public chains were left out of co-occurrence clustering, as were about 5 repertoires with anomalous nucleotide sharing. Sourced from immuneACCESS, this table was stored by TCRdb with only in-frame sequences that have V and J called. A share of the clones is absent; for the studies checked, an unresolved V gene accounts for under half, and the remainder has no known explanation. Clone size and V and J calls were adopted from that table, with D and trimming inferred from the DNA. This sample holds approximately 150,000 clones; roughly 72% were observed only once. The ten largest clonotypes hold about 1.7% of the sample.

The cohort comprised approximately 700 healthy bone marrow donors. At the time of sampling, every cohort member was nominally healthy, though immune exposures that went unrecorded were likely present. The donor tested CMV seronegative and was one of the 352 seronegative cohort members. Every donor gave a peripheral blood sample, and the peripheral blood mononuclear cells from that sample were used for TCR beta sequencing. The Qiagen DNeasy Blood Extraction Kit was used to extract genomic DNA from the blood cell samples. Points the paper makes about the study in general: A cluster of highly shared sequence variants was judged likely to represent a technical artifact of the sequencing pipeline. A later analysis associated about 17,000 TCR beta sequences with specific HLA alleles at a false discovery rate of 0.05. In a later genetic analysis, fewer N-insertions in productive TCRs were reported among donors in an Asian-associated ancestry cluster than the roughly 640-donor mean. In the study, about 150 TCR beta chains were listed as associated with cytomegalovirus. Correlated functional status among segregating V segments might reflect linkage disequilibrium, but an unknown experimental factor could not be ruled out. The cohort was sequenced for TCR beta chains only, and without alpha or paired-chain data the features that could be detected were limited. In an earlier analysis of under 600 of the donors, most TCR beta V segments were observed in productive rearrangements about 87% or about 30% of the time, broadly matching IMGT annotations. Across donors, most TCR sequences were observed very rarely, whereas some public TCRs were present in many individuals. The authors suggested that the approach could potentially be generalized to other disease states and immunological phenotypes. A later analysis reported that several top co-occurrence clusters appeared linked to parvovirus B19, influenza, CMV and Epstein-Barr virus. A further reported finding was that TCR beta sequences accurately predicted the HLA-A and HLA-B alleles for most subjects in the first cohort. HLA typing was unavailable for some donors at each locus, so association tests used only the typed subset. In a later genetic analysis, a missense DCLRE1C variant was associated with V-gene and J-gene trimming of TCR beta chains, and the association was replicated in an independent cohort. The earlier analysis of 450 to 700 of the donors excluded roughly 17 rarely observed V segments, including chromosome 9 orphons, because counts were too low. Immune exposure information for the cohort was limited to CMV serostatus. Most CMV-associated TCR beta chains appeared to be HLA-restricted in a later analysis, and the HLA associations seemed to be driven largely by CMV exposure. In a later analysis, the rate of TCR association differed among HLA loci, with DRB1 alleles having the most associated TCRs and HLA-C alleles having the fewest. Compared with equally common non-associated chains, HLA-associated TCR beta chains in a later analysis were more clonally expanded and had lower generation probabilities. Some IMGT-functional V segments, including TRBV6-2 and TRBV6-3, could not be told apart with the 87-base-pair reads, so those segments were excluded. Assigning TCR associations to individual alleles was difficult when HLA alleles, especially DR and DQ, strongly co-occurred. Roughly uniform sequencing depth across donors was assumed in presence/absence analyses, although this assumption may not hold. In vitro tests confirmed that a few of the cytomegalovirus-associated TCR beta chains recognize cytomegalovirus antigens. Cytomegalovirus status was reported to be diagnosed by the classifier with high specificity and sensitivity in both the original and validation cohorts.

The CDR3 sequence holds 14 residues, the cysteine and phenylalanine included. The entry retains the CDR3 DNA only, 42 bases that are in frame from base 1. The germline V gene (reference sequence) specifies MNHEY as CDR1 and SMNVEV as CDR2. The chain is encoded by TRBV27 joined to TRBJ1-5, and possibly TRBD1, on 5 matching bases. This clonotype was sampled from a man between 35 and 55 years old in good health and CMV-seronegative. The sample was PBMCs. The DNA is TGTGCCAGCAGTTTACTGGGAGGGACTCAGCCCCAGCACTTT. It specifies CASSLLGGTQPQHF.